Shown below are 8 T cell receptor beta chains from a single sample sequenced in a study of somatic mutations in cytotoxic T cells in rheumatoid arthritis. Measured with immunoSEQ multiplex PCR; TCRdb has only the in-frame clones, and not every one. The top ten hold 4.9% of the sample, which has 9,000 or so clones, more than 75% seen once. Sequencing used CD8+ T cells sorted from blood. These receptors were taken from an adult with rheumatoid arthritis.

This sequence joins TRBV7-3 and TRBJ2-5, with 11 bases identical to TRBD1. The CDR3 runs 14 residues. V shed 8 bases, J shed 2 bases, and the junction held 4 bases outside the gene matches. Germline V gene lookup returns CDR1 SGHTA and CDR2 FQGTGA. The CDR3 DNA reads as TGTGCCAGCGAGGACAGGGGGCATCAAGAGACCCAGTACTTC. Translating gives CASEDRGHQETQYF.

This sequence joins TRBV9 and TRBJ2-7; D not certain. Trimming cost V 4 bases and J 3 bases, with 17 bases left between them. Germline V gene sequence: CDR1 SGDLS, CDR2 YYNGEE. This CDR3 comprises 15 residues. CDR3 nucleotides: TGTGCCAGCAGCCCAACCAGCGTGGGCCGCTACGAGCAGTACTTC. Protein sequence: CASSPTSVGRYEQYF.

J is TRBJ2-1 and V is TRBV4-3; 12 bases are a match to TRBD2. The CDR3 covers 16 residues. Germline V gene data show CDR1 as LGHNA and CDR2 as YSLEER. With 4 bases clipped from V and 3 bases from J, the junction kept 4 bases outside the gene matches. The DNA of the CDR3 is TGCGCCAGCAGCCGCTCACTAGCGGGAGGCTACAATGAGCAGTTCTTC. It encodes CASSRSLAGGYNEQFF.

The V call is TRBV13, the J call TRBJ2-3, with D tentatively TRBD2 (6 bases). There are 16 residues in the CDR3. The V gene's germline CDR1 is PRHDT and CDR2 FYEKMQ (reference sequence). Trimming removed 1 base from V and 0 bases from J, with 11 bases in between. The DNA for the CDR3 is TGTGCCAGCAGCTTAGCGGGAGAAACTAGCACAGATACGCAGTATTTT. This gives the protein CASSLAGETSTDTQYF.

This clone was seen a handful of times. This rearrangement joins TRBV7-9 to TRBJ1-2, with a possible D match to TRBD1 (5 bases). The CDR3 consists of 11 residues. The V gene's germline CDR1 is SEHNR and CDR2 FQNEAQ (reference sequence). Trimming took off 7 bases at V and 5 bases at J, with 8 bases between the two ends. CDR3 nucleotides: TGTGCCAGCACTACAGGATATGGCTACACCTTC. It encodes CASTTGYGYTF.

This chain links TRBV6-1 with TRBJ1-1; no firm D call. Deletions cut 1 base from V and 5 bases from J, with 11 bases between. This CDR3 has 14 amino acids. Germline CDR1 reads MNHNS; CDR2 reads SASEGT. DNA for the CDR3: TGTGCCAGCAGTGAAGGGCTTACCGGAACTGAAGCTTTCTTT. Protein: CASSEGLTGTEAFF.

The J gene is TRBJ2-5, the V gene TRBV5-4, with a tentative D call TRBD1 (6 bases). The V gene's germline CDR1 is SGHNT and CDR2 YYREEE (reference sequence). Trimming cost V 0 bases and J 5 bases, with 8 bases left between them. This CDR3 has 13 amino acids. DNA for the CDR3: TGTGCCAGCAGCTTGGCAGGGGTGGAGACCCAGTACTTC. This encodes CASSLAGVETQYF.

This clone was seen only a few times. The genes are TRBV2 and TRBJ2-7; no clear D. The germline CDR1 and CDR2 sequences are SNHLY and FYNNEI. This CDR3 comprises 13 residues. V was clipped by 6 bases and J by 2 bases, with 11 bases between them. The CDR3 DNA reads TGTGCCAGCAGACCACCAGAACCCTACGAGCAGTACTTC. Translation gives CASRPPEPYEQYF.